A selection of T cell receptor beta chains follows, all from one sample in a study of T cells after yellow fever vaccination. Each CDR3 protein is one row after TCRdb ran MiXCR on the 5' RACE reads. The sample consists of roughly 340,000 distinct CDR3 sequences, under 5% of them appearing once. Sequences were derived from PBMCs, sampled 5 days after the yellow fever booster vaccination. Receptors originate from a man in his late teens or twenties who received the YFV17D yellow fever vaccine. The CDR3 runs from the conserved cysteine through the conserved F or W. Each record gives: J gene, D gene, clone size, V gene, CDR3 protein, CDR3 DNA. D genes are given only for firm matches. Clone size is shown for a subset of rows, as once, few, many or a class of expanded clone.

>TRBJ2-6|-|few|TRBV7-2
CASSLDTPWYSGANVLTF
TGTGCCAGCAGCTTAGATACGCCCTGGTATTCTGGGGCCAACGTCCTGACTTTC
>TRBJ1-4|-|few|TRBV27
CASTHGSLSVGEKLFF
TGTGCCAGCACCCATGGTTCGCTATCCGTCGGGGAAAAACTGTTTTTT
>TRBJ1-2|TRBD1|many|TRBV4-3
CASSLLGQGNYGYTF
TGCGCCAGCAGCCTCCTCGGACAGGGGAACTATGGCTACACCTTC
>TRBJ2-3|TRBD1|few|TRBV5-4
CASSIDRVGTDTQYF
TGTGCCAGCAGCATAGACAGGGTAGGGACAGATACGCAGTATTTT
>TRBJ2-3|-|-|TRBV6-6
CASGFITDTQYF
TGTGCCAGCGGTTTTATCACAGATACGCAGTATTTT
>TRBJ2-5|TRBD2|few|TRBV27
CASSPGTSGGSGYQETQYF
TGTGCCAGCAGTCCCGGGACTAGCGGGGGGTCCGGATATCAAGAGACCCAGTACTTC
>TRBJ2-7|TRBD1|many|TRBV5-4
CASSQGGTGGREQYF
TGTGCCAGCAGCCAGGGGGGGACAGGGGGTCGCGAGCAGTACTTC
>TRBJ2-5|-|-|TRBV29-1
CSVGYLGETQYF
TGCAGCGTTGGGTATCTTGGAGAGACCCAGTACTTC
>TRBJ2-1|-|many|TRBV5-6
CASSSTRGDNEQFF
TGTGCCAGCAGCTCGACCAGGGGAGACAATGAGCAGTTCTTC
>TRBJ2-2|-|many|TRBV10-3
CAIEERTGSGELFF
TGTGCCATAGAAGAGAGAACAGGGTCCGGGGAGCTGTTTTTT
>TRBJ2-3|-|-|TRBV2
CASRPGRSQDTQYF
TGTGCCAGCAGACCGGGACGGAGTCAAGATACGCAGTATTTT
>TRBJ2-7|TRBD1|few|TRBV5-1
CASRRPGTGTYEQYF
TGCGCCAGCAGACGTCCCGGGACAGGGACCTACGAGCAGTACTTC
>TRBJ1-6|-|-|TRBV20-1
CSAAGANYNSPLHF
TGCAGTGCCGCGGGCGCAAACTATAATTCACCCCTCCACTTT
>TRBJ1-1|-|many|TRBV28
CASSFGAEGPNTEAFF
TGTGCCAGCAGTTTCGGCGCCGAGGGGCCCAACACTGAAGCTTTCTTT
>TRBJ1-2|TRBD1|few|TRBV5-1
CASSSTPTGGTGYTF
TGCGCCAGCAGCTCTACGCCGACAGGGGGCACGGGCTACACCTTC
>TRBJ2-5|-|few|TRBV20-1
CSVQRPQETQYF
TGCAGTGTGCAGCGGCCCCAAGAGACCCAGTACTTC
>TRBJ1-1|-|-|TRBV12-3/TRBV12-4
CASSLVPPNTEAFF
TGTGCCAGCAGTTTAGTACCGCCGAACACTGAAGCTTTCTTT
>TRBJ2-6|TRBD1|-|TRBV19
CASSGTGFSSGANVLTF
TGTGCCAGTAGCGGGACAGGATTTAGCTCTGGGGCCAACGTCCTGACTTTC
>TRBJ1-2|-|-|TRBV7-2
CASSLDQGPRGDYGYTF
TGTGCCAGCAGCTTAGACCAGGGTCCCCGCGGGGACTATGGCTACACCTTC
>TRBJ2-1|-|many|TRBV24-1
CATSLTGGYNEQFF
TGTGCCACCAGTCTAACAGGCGGATACAATGAGCAGTTCTTC
>TRBJ1-6|-|few|TRBV14
CASSQGFFANSPLHF
TGTGCCAGCAGCCAAGGGTTTTTTGCAAATTCACCCCTCCACTTT
>TRBJ1-1|-|few|TRBV13
CASSLGIEAFF
TGTGCCAGCAGCCTCGGGATCGAAGCTTTCTTT
>TRBJ2-3|-|many|TRBV6-6
CATCGRGTDTQYF
TGTGCCACCTGTGGGCGGGGCACAGATACGCAGTATTTT
>TRBJ2-4|-|-|TRBV1
CTSSQDVKGSNKNIQYF
TGCACCAGCAGCCAAGACGTGAAGGGCTCAAACAAAAACATTCAGTACTTC
>TRBJ2-2|-|many|TRBV6-2/TRBV6-3
CASSRDAGELFF
TGTGCCAGCAGCCGGGACGCCGGGGAGCTGTTTTTT
>TRBJ2-3|TRBD1|once|TRBV5-4
CASSLARTGYTDTEYF
TGTGCCAGCAGCTTGGCCCGGACAGGGTATACAGATACGGAGTATTTT
>TRBJ2-7|-|-|TRBV30
CAWSADGSYEQYF
TGTGCCTGGAGTGCTGACGGCTCCTACGAGCAGTACTTC
>TRBJ2-1|-|few|TRBV10-3
CAIYRESYNEQFF
TGTGCCATCTATCGGGAGTCCTACAATGAGCAGTTCTTC
>TRBJ1-3|TRBD1|many|TRBV29-1
CSALTGGSGNTIYF
TGCAGCGCCCTGACAGGGGGCTCTGGAAACACCATATATTTT
>TRBJ1-4|TRBD1|few|TRBV2
CASSKDRRNEKLFF
TGTGCCAGCAGTAAGGACAGGAGGAATGAAAAACTGTTTTTT
>TRBJ2-2|TRBD1|-|TRBV5-1
CASSFLRQGTGELFF
TGCGCCAGCAGCTTTTTGAGACAGGGGACCGGGGAGCTGTTTTTT
>TRBJ1-4|TRBD1|few|TRBV4-1
CASSQEGTGNEKLFF
TGCGCCAGCAGCCAAGAAGGGACAGGGAATGAAAAACTGTTTTTT
>TRBJ2-7|TRBD2|many|TRBV20-1
CSARGLANTYEQYF
TGCAGTGCTAGGGGACTAGCGAATACCTACGAGCAGTACTTC
>TRBJ2-1|TRBD2|few|TRBV7-2
CASSRWPGLGGSYNEQFF
TGTGCCAGCAGCCGATGGCCGGGACTAGGGGGCTCCTACAATGAGCAGTTCTTC
>TRBJ2-1|-|-|TRBV27
CASSLPSTGNEQFF
TGTGCCAGCAGTTTACCCTCCACGGGGAATGAGCAGTTCTTC
>TRBJ2-6|-|many|TRBV5-1
CASSSEGQSGANVLTF
TGCGCCAGCAGCTCGGAAGGCCAGTCTGGGGCCAACGTCCTGACTTTC
>TRBJ1-3|TRBD1|-|TRBV24-1
CATSDWTGSGNTIYF
TGTGCCACCAGTGATTGGACAGGGTCTGGAAACACCATATATTTT
>TRBJ1-2|-|many|TRBV7-2
CASSSEGLRSYGYTF
TGTGCCAGCAGCTCCGAGGGGCTGAGGAGCTATGGCTACACCTTC
>TRBJ1-2|-|few|TRBV6-5
CASWGELKLDNYGYTF
TGTGCCAGCTGGGGAGAGCTCAAGCTCGATAACTATGGCTACACCTTC
>TRBJ1-3|TRBD1|-|TRBV4-3
CASSQDRGLGYTIYF
TGCGCCAGCAGCCAAGACAGGGGGCTGGGGTACACCATATATTTT
>TRBJ2-2|-|many|TRBV7-2
CASSQLERAGTGELFF
TGTGCCAGCAGCCAACTAGAGAGGGCGGGCACCGGGGAGCTGTTTTTT
>TRBJ2-3|TRBD2|many|TRBV11-2
CASSFLLAAPGDTQYF
TGTGCCAGCAGCTTCCTACTAGCGGCCCCGGGGGATACGCAGTATTTT
>TRBJ2-3|TRBD2|few|TRBV7-9
CASSLVGLASDTQYF
TGTGCCAGCAGCTTAGTGGGACTAGCCTCAGATACGCAGTATTTT
>TRBJ2-5|-|few|TRBV10-3
CAISVEWGAETQYF
TGTGCCATCAGTGTTGAGTGGGGCGCAGAGACCCAGTACTTC
>TRBJ2-3|-|-|TRBV5-6
CASSASYEGAPDTQYF
TGTGCCAGCAGCGCCTCTTACGAAGGGGCCCCAGATACGCAGTATTTT
>TRBJ1-2|-|-|TRBV7-8
CASSLADTYGYTF
TGTGCCAGCAGCTTAGCCGATACCTATGGCTACACCTTC
>TRBJ2-5|-|many|TRBV20-1
CSARQETQYF
TGCAGTGCTCGTCAAGAGACCCAGTACTTC
>TRBJ2-3|-|many|TRBV20-1
CSATYSDTQYF
TGCAGTGCTACCTATTCGGATACGCAGTATTTT
>TRBJ1-2|TRBD1|-|TRBV20-1
CSALTGGSNYGYTF
TGCAGTGCTTTGACAGGGGGTTCTAACTATGGCTACACCTTC
>TRBJ2-1|TRBD2|many|TRBV4-3
CASSGLAGGYNEQFF
TGCGCCAGCAGCGGGTTAGCGGGGGGGTACAATGAGCAGTTCTTC
>TRBJ2-5|-|-|TRBV29-1
CSVEVSGYLETQYF
TGCAGCGTTGAAGTTTCGGGGTATCTAGAGACCCAGTACTTC
>TRBJ2-5|-|few|TRBV29-1
CSVEYQGRAPETQYF
TGCAGCGTTGAATATCAGGGAAGGGCCCCAGAGACCCAGTACTTC
>TRBJ2-3|-|many|TRBV7-9
CASTPFIGGTDTQYF
TGTGCCAGCACCCCATTCATCGGGGGCACGGATACGCAGTATTTT
>TRBJ2-5|-|-|TRBV20-1
CSAEPDRPTRPLQETQYF
TGCAGTGCTGAACCAGACAGGCCCACCAGACCCCTGCAAGAGACCCAGTACTTC
>TRBJ2-5|-|-|TRBV25-1
CASNPEPGQETQYF
TGTGCCAGCAACCCCGAGCCAGGCCAAGAGACCCAGTACTTC
>TRBJ1-2|-|-|TRBV20-1
CSARGTPASDYGYTF
TGCAGTGCTAGGGGGACACCCGCCTCGGACTATGGCTACACCTTC
>TRBJ2-6|-|few|TRBV7-3
CASSSRATSGANVLTF
TGTGCCAGCAGCTCCCGGGCTACCTCTGGGGCCAACGTCCTGACTTTC
>TRBJ1-5|-|few|TRBV15
CATSSPRPEAPQHF
TGTGCCACCAGCAGCCCTCGGCCCGAGGCGCCCCAGCATTTT
>TRBJ2-7|-|-|TRBV7-9
CASSSSRAYEQYF
TGTGCCAGCAGCTCGTCCAGGGCCTACGAGCAGTACTTC
>TRBJ1-5|-|many|TRBV20-1
CSAGRFDSNQPQHF
TGCAGTGCGGGCAGATTTGATAGCAATCAGCCCCAGCATTTT